This record looks at one TCR beta chain sequence and its context. With sequencing, the targeted depth ranged from 1 in 200,000 to 1 in 1 million T cells. TCRdb keeps only in-frame clones here, not all; method: immunoSEQ multiplex PCR. The data show under 200,000 clones, more than 80% seen once. This entry belongs to a study of cytotoxic CD8 clonotypes in ibrutinib-treated CLL. Study context: Partial responses numbered about 25 and complete responses 2; after a median approximately 70 months, roughly 15 stayed remitted and approximately twelve progressed.

Germline-derived CDR1 and CDR2 are LNHDA and SQIVND (reference sequence). The junction had 4 bases not matched to a gene; V was cut back by 3 bases and J by 5 bases. This CDR3 spans 14 amino acids. The material sequenced was PBMCs, taken after 24 months of ibrutinib treatment. The source is a human donor with chronic lymphocytic leukemia. This sequence joins TRBV19 and TRBJ2-3, with 8 nucleotides matching TRBD1. The CDR3 here is CASSIRQGKDTQYF. The CDR3 coding sequence is TGTGCCAGTAGTATTCGACAGGGGAAAGATACGCAGTATTTT. Looking up the rest from reference TRBV19 and TRBJ2-3 gives the full variable domain: DGGITQSPKYLFRKEGQNVTLSCEQNLNHDAMYWYRQDPGQGLRLIYYSQIVNDFQKGDIAEGYSVSREKKESFPLTVTSAQKNPTAFYLCASSIRQGKDTQYFGPGTRLTVL.